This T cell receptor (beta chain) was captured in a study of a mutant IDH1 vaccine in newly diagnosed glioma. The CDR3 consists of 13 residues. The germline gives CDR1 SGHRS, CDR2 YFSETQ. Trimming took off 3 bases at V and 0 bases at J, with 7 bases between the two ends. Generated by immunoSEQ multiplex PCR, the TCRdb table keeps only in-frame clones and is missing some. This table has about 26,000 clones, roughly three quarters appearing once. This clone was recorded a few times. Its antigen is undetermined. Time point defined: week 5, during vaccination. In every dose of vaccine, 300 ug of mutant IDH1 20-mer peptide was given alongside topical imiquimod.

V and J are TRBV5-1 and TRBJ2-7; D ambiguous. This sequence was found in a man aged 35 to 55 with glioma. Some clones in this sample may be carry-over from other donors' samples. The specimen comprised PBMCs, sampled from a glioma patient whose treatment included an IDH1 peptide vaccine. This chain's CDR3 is CASSSLSSYEQYF. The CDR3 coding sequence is TGCGCCAGCAGCTCATTAAGCTCCTACGAGCAGTACTTC.